The clone carrying this TCR beta chain came up once. Antigen specificity is unknown. Profiled with immunoSEQ multiplex PCR; TCRdb holds only in-frame clones, not every one. The sample yields around 2,000,000 clones, less than 95% seen once. This specimen belongs to a study of shared clonotypes between healthy human individuals. As for the study in general: For every donor, three CD4 naive, three CD4 memory, two CD8 naive and one CD8 memory plates were used. The study, taken as a whole, reports: The naive CD4 repertoires of a handful of donors were compared, and approximately 4.7% of clonotypes were shared.

Naive CD8 populations comprised CD45RO-negative cells positively selected for CCR7, excluding terminally differentiated effector memory CD45RA+ cells. Those who donated were healthy HIV-negative adults, with no recent acute infections or vaccinations reported. Trimming at V came to 10 bases and at J to 3 bases, leaving 9 bases not matched to a gene. The CDR3 runs to 13 residues. This clonotype was obtained from a man younger than 35 in good health. Sequencing used naive CD8+ T cells sorted from blood. This sequence joins TRBV5-3 and TRBJ2-7, with 8 bases aligning to TRBD2. TRBV5-3 is noted as an ORF with a role that remains uncertain. Written as DNA, the CDR3 is TGTGCCCCCGGGGGGGCCCCCGACTACGAGCAGTACTTC. This translates into CAPGGAPDYEQYF.